This is a list of T cell receptor beta chains from one sample in a study of CD8+ T cells in alopecia areata. Produced via immunoSEQ multiplex PCR; TCRdb's table is partial and in-frame only. The sample includes some 120,000 clones, approximately 60% of them seen just once. The sample was CD4+ T cells sorted from blood, taken at week 4, from a patient treated with tofacitinib. Receptors were obtained from a human donor with alopecia areata. Both conserved end residues are part of each CDR3. Fields, in order: CDR3 protein, clone size, V gene. The size of a clone is reported for some rows only, either as once, few or many, or as a class for expanded clones.

CSVEGQYNEQFF,.,TRBV29-1
CASSLAVKPQETQYF,.,TRBV5-1
CATSRDRGIEAFF,few,TRBV15
CASSPTGQGLGVQYF,.,TRBV11-2
CAWSANLGYEQYF,few,TRBV30
CATSRGGTTEQFF,few,TRBV15
CAWSRKETQYF,once,TRBV30
CSAPFQNTIYF,.,TRBV20-1
CASKKGHNTGELFF,.,TRBV6-4
CASSSAFEEKLFF,few,TRBV27
CAWSSHRVNYGYTF,.,TRBV30
CASNPGHTLLSYEQYF,few,TRBV19
CASSPGEARYEQYF,once,TRBV7-9
CASSRDRDSYEQYF,.,TRBV4-3
CASSFWRSNEQFF,.,TRBV11-1
CASSLVASGNYEQYF,.,TRBV5-1
CASSYGRSSYNEQFF,.,TRBV10-3
CAPSPLHF,.,TRBV23-1
CAWSVKDTHRETQYF,.,TRBV30
CSVEGVGINTEAFF,.,TRBV29-1
CSVEDRGNTGELFF,.,TRBV29-1
CASSTLQMNTEAFF,.,TRBV5-6
CASHSSRTQYF,.,TRBV6-5
CASSRIDRGSETQYF,.,TRBV14
CASSSPQQPQETQYF,.,TRBV6-5
CASSPSLAEETQYF,.,TRBV6-6
CASSHESTGELFF,.,TRBV28
CASGTSTDTQYF,.,TRBV7-2
CASSATGASLEQYF,.,TRBV7-3
CASSLAGISYEQYF,.,TRBV13
CASSVAGGSTDTQYF,.,TRBV5-1
CASAQGRYEQYF,few,TRBV6-6
CASRQGGRQPQHF,.,TRBV27
CASSLGASGQETQYF,.,TRBV7-9
CSVYRVNTEAFF,few,TRBV29-1
CASSLETSSGNTIYF,.,TRBV5-1
CASRSDRTLYGYTF,.,TRBV2
CSVVTGQETQYF,.,TRBV29-1
CASSPPGVASTDTQYF,.,TRBV5-4
CSVGDSGYTF,few,TRBV29-1
CASSEIVFGLTEAQHF,few,TRBV2
CSVPTEMNTEAFF,few,TRBV29-1
CASSLVFRREETQYF,.,TRBV7-2